This note documents a single T cell receptor beta chain sequence. What antigen it recognizes has not been identified. No base quality values were provided; no much bigger clone lies one nucleotide off. TCRbeta CDR3 regions were amplified from genomic DNA by means of the immunoSEQ Assay, a bias-controlled multiplex PCR. As for how the authors treated the data: Within the assay, amplification of reference gene primers was used to estimate how many nucleated cells each sample contained. To quantify the absolute abundance of each unique TCRbeta CDR3 rearrangement, sequence reads were collapsed and filtered. Productive Simpson clonality was computed per sample as the square root of Simpson's diversity index over productive rearrangements. TCRdb re-hosts the immuneACCESS table, in-frame sequences only. Its copies lack some clones; in the studies checked, an unresolved V gene accounts for under half of them, and the cause for the rest is not known. D and trimming come from the DNA, and the V and J calls and clone size come from that table. This sample holds approximately 290,000 clones; more than 85% were observed only once. Under 0.95% of the sample is in the top ten clones.

The data are from a study of blood T cell repertoires in COVID-19 (dated by TCRdb to the early 2020s). For context, the study as a whole: The collaborator samples originated in the United States, Italy and Spain and spanned the acute and convalescent phases of COVID-19. The material from the prospective study consisted of cDNA or gDNA derived from T cells, B-cell-depleted T cells, or PBMCs. Subjects who had been exposed to COVID-19, were actively infected with it, or had recovered from it provided the deeply sampled blood TCRbeta repertoires that made up the dataset. The repertoires were released in a freely available public database intended as a resource for research on the immune response to SARS-CoV-2. Samples came from the ongoing ImmuneRACE study (first 160 participants) plus 1,254 subjects from 6 global collaborators. The sample metadata nearly always contained a de-identified subject ID, COVID-19 status, age in years and sex. Where HLA class I and class II types were available, the types were taken from metadata supplied by the sample provider, not from assay-based typing.

Trimmed from V: 5 bases; trimmed from J: 6 bases; junction bases lacking a gene match: 11. The CDR3 numbers 15 residues from cysteine through phenylalanine. Just CDR3 DNA is preserved here, 45 bases in frame from base 1. According to the germline V gene (reference sequence), CDR1 reads LNHDA and CDR2 reads SQIVND. What the authors observed across the whole study: How much clinical and demographic metadata was included differed by source and by participant, and the metadata was provided uncurated.

Collaborating institutions collected whole blood in K2EDTA tubes following their own protocols. For TCRbeta analysis, collaborators shipped samples as frozen whole blood, isolated PBMCs, or DNA extracted from either of those sample types. This TCR derives from a man aged 30 to 45 with acute or convalescent COVID-19. The rearrangement combines TRBV19 with TRBJ2-7; 9 bases in the junction line up with TRBD1. Material for sequencing was peripheral blood. The DNA is TGTGCCAGTAGTGACGAAGGGACAGGGATACGCGAGCAGTACTTC. This sequence encodes CASSDEGTGIREQYF.